The TCR beta chain described here comes from a study of blood T cell repertoires in COVID-19. This CDR3 spans 17 amino acids. V lost 4 bases, J lost 5 bases, and 19 bases lay in between. The germline V gene has CDR1 SGHNT and CDR2 YYREEE (reference sequence). Enrollees, about 18 to 100 years old, lived in 20 to 25 US areas. Data came from immunoSEQ multiplex PCR; TCRdb stores just in-frame clones and leaves some out. The data contain about 320,000 clones, about nine tenths of them singletons. The chain employs TRBV5-4 and TRBJ1-6, with D maybe TRBD1 (5 bases). The receptor's source is a man aged 55 to 70 who had recovered from COVID-19. Sequencing used PBMCs or T cells enriched from blood (not recorded which). The CDR3 protein is CASSTHLTATDNSPLHF. CDR3 DNA sequence: TGTGCCAGCAGCACGCACCTGACAGCGACGGATAATTCACCCCTCCACTTT.